Listed here are 23 T cell receptor beta chains from one sample, sequenced in a study of CD8+CD57+ T cells in acquired aplastic anemia. The template used for profiling TCR beta VDJ and CDR3 was genomic DNA. TCRdb reprocessed the reads with MiXCR, giving one entry per CDR3 protein. The table records about 190,000 distinct CDR3 sequences, about three fifths of them present only once. The sequencing input was sorted CD4+, CD8+, or CD8+CD57+ T cells (not recorded which) from PBMCs. The receptors originated from a human donor with severe aplastic anemia or a healthy control (not recorded which).

The chain recombines TRBV20-1 with TRBJ2-7; TRBD1 aligns across 7 bases. CDR3 length equals 11 residues. Germline-derived CDR1 and CDR2 are DFQATT and SNEGSKA (reference sequence). The ends lost 5 bases at V and 5 bases at J; junction bases unmatched: 3. The DNA of the CDR3 is TGCAGTGCTCTGACAGGGAACGAGCAGTACTTC. Protein product: CSALTGNEQYF.

The genes are TRBV7-8 and TRBJ2-7, with a weak D call TRBD2 (5 bases). Germline-derived CDR1 and CDR2 are SGHVS and FQNEAQ. This CDR3 comprises 12 residues. V lost 1 base and J lost 7, with 8 bases in between. CDR3 region: CASSLVSGEQYF. The CDR3 DNA sequence: TGTGCCAGCAGCTTAGTCTCGGGGGAGCAGTACTTC.

This clonotype was found many times. V is TRBV6-5 and J is TRBJ1-6; D unresolved. The germline CDR1 and CDR2 sequences are MNHEY and SVGAGI. The length of the CDR3 is 16 residues. Trimming removed 6 bases at V and 0 bases at J, with 12 bases between. The CDR3 loop is CASSSAIRSYNSPLHF. CDR3 DNA: TGTGCCAGCAGCTCAGCCATCCGCTCCTATAATTCACCCCTCCACTTT.

The V gene is TRBV15, the J gene TRBJ2-2, with unresolved D. The CDR3 length is 12 residues. Trimming pared 1 base from V and 6 bases from J, leaving 3 bases between. Germline values: CDR1 LNHNV, CDR2 YYDKDF (reference sequence). CDR3 protein: CATSRAAGELFF. CDR3 in DNA: TGTGCCACCAGCAGAGCCGCCGGGGAGCTGTTTTTT.

The gene calls are TRBV2 and TRBJ2-7; 7 nucleotides agree with TRBD2. CDR3 length equals 14 residues. The ends lost 8 bases at V and 2 bases at J; junction bases unmatched: 9. Germline V gene lookup returns CDR1 SNHLY and CDR2 FYNNEI. DNA of the CDR3: TGTGCCAGCCGAGTTGCGGGAGTCCCCTACGAGCAGTACTTC. Residues: CASRVAGVPYEQYF. The entire variable domain, with the rest obtained from reference TRBV2 and TRBJ2-7, is as follows: EPEVTQTPSHQVTQMGQEVILRCVPISNHLYFYWYRQILGQKVEFLVSFYNNEISEKSEIFDDQFSVERPDGSNFTLKIRSTKLEDSAMYFCASRVAGVPYEQYFGPGTRLTVT.

V gene TRBV2 combines with J gene TRBJ1-5; D not certain. CDR1 and CDR2 from the germline V gene are SNHLY and FYNNEI. The CDR3 contains 14 residues. Trimming took 7 bases from V and 7 from J, leaving 17 bases between them. The DNA of the CDR3 is TGTGCCAGCAAAGTAGAGGGCGTGCGGCAGCCCCAGCATTTT. It translates to CASKVEGVRQPQHF.

The chain recombines TRBV7-9 with TRBJ1-1, with D hard to call. V lost 7 bases and J lost 0, with 12 bases in between. The V gene's germline CDR1 is SEHNR and CDR2 FQNEAQ (reference sequence). This CDR3 spans 14 amino acids. CDR3 in amino acids: CASTPRRMNTEAFF. The CDR3 coding sequence is TGTGCCAGCACCCCCCGCCGCATGAACACTGAAGCTTTCTTT.

V usage is TRBV7-2 and J usage is TRBJ2-7; a possible D gene is TRBD1 (5 bases). This CDR3 spans 15 amino acids. Trimming removed 1 base at V and 4 bases at J, with 14 bases between. Germline CDR1 is SGHTA and CDR2 is FQGNSA. CDR3 region: CASSLGLAQAYEQYF. In DNA form, the CDR3 reads TGTGCCAGCAGCTTAGGGTTAGCACAGGCTTACGAGCAGTACTTC.

The chain couples TRBV2 to TRBJ2-5; TRBD2 is a possible D gene (5 bases). The CDR3 loop spans 13 amino acids. Germline CDR1 and CDR2: SNHLY and FYNNEI. With 7 bases removed from V and 2 bases from J, the gap between germline ends came to 11 bases. The CDR3 DNA sequence: TGTGCCAGCACCCCGAGGGCTCAAGAGACCCAGTACTTC. The encoded protein is CASTPRAQETQYF.

The V gene is TRBV9, the J gene TRBJ1-4; TRBD1 agrees at 9 bases. With 3 bases clipped from V and 8 bases from J, the junction kept 8 bases outside the gene matches. Germline CDR1 and CDR2: SGDLS and YYNGEE. The length of the CDR3 is 15 residues. This CDR3 reads CASSGWTGETEKLFF. For the CDR3, the DNA is TGTGCCAGCAGCGGATGGACAGGGGAGACGGAAAAACTGTTTTTT.

The chain uses TRBV7-6 and TRBJ2-5, with unresolved D. CDR3 length: 11 residues. Germline V gene sequence: CDR1 SGHVS, CDR2 FNYEAQ. Trimming pared 4 bases from V and 10 bases from J, leaving 10 bases between. The CDR3: CASSSREDQYF. The CDR3 DNA is TGTGCCAGCAGCTCCCGAGAAGACCAGTACTTC.

V and J are TRBV10-1 and TRBJ2-1, with TRBD2 matching over 7 bases. The CDR3 totals 15 residues. The germline gives CDR1 WNHNN, CDR2 SYGVQD (reference sequence). V lost 1 base and J lost 7; bases outside the gene matches: 7. CDR3 nucleotides: TGCGCCAGCAGTGAGTTGCGGGGGACGCTAAATGAGCAGTTCTTC. Its protein is CASSELRGTLNEQFF.

This clonotype was recorded once. The chain recombines TRBV7-2 with TRBJ1-5; no firm D call. The CDR3 loop spans 14 amino acids. V was shortened by 2 bases and J by 10 bases, with 15 bases between the two germline ends. The germline V gene has CDR1 SGHTA and CDR2 FQGNSA. This chain's CDR3 is CASSLTSGETPQHF. In nucleotides, the CDR3 is TGTGCCAGCAGCTTAACCTCAGGTGAGACTCCCCAGCATTTT.

This clonotype was seen many times. The gene calls are TRBV6-5 and TRBJ2-2; D remains ambiguous. Germline values: CDR1 MNHEY, CDR2 SVGAGI. V was trimmed by 7 bases and J by 4 bases, leaving 7 bases between them. The CDR3 loop spans 12 amino acids. CDR3 sequence reads: CASNRGTGELFF. CDR3 nucleotide sequence: TGTGCCAGCAATAGAGGCACCGGGGAGCTGTTTTTT.

J is TRBJ2-5 and V is TRBV7-3; tentative D call: TRBD1 (6 bases). Trimming removed 6 bases at V and 5 bases at J, with 16 bases between. The CDR3 has 14 residues. Germline-derived CDR1 and CDR2 are SGHTA and FQGTGA. The CDR3 DNA follows: TGTGCCAGCAGGTCCATGACAGGATTGGAGACCCAGTACTTC. This translates into CASRSMTGLETQYF.

The chain couples TRBV7-3 to TRBJ2-7, with D unresolved. Germline values: CDR1 SGHTA, CDR2 FQGTGA. This CDR3 has 13 residues. Trimming cost V 0 bases and J 5 bases, with 8 bases left between them. The CDR3 coding sequence is TGTGCCAGCAGCTTAACAGGACCGGACGAGCAGTACTTC. It is translated as CASSLTGPDEQYF.

There are many counts of this clonotype. This chain connects TRBV2 to TRBJ1-6; TRBD1 agrees at 7 bases. In germline, CDR1 is SNHLY, CDR2 FYNNEI. The J segment lost 3 bases and the V segment lost 9 bases, leaving 11 bases of the junction unmatched. The CDR3 runs 16 residues. The CDR3 bases are TGTGCCAGACAGGGACAGACAAATGACTATAATTCACCCCTCCACTTT. Amino acids: CARQGQTNDYNSPLHF.

This clonotype showed up just a few times. The CDR3 here is CASSHPPGGGDPGETF. CDR3 DNA: TGTGCCAGCAGCCATCCACCTGGTGGGGGCGACCCCGGGGAGACCTTC. The chain uses TRBV9 and TRBJ1-2, with D possibly matching TRBD1 (6 bases). The CDR3 has 16 residues. The germline V gene has CDR1 SGDLS and CDR2 YYNGEE. Trimming removed 4 bases at V and 14 bases at J, with 30 bases between.

The J gene is TRBJ1-2, the V gene TRBV19, with D maybe TRBD1 (5 bases). Germline CDR1 LNHDA, CDR2 SQIVND (reference sequence). This CDR3 has 15 residues. V shed 2 bases and J shed 4 bases, with 14 bases lying between them. The CDR3 here is CASSIRGREGYGYTF. CDR3 in DNA: TGTGCCAGTAGTATACGCGGCAGGGAGGGCTATGGCTACACCTTC.

This clonotype was detected only a few times. The rearrangement uses TRBV19 and TRBJ2-5; D remains ambiguous. In germline, CDR1 is LNHDA, CDR2 SQIVND (reference sequence). This CDR3 region has 13 residues. Trimming cost V 5 bases and J 2 bases, with 9 bases left between them. CDR3 in amino acids: CASSWTSQETQYF. The DNA of the CDR3 is TGTGCCAGTAGTTGGACCTCACAAGAGACCCAGTACTTC.

In its sample, this clonotype was seen many times. The chain links TRBV5-1 to TRBJ1-1; 7 nucleotides align to TRBD1. CDR1 is SGHRS and CDR2 is YFSETQ in the germline V gene. The CDR3 runs to 16 residues. Losses at the gene ends were 3 bases for V and 0 bases for J; bases not matched to a gene: 8. The CDR3 DNA reads TGCGCCAGCAGCTCGAATAGACAGGGAATGAACACTGAAGCTTTCTTT. It yields the protein CASSSNRQGMNTEAFF. Full variable domain (outside the CDR3, taken from reference TRBV5-1 and TRBJ1-1): KAGVTQTPRYLIKTRGQQVTLSCSPISGHRSVSWYQQTPGQGLQFLFEYFSETQRNKGNFPGRFSGRQFSNSRSEMNVSTLELGDSALYLCASSSNRQGMNTEAFFGQGTRLTVV.

This clonotype has at least ten counts. V and J are TRBV7-8 and TRBJ2-7; 12 bases are shared with TRBD2. V dropped 5 bases and J dropped 5; count of bases not matched to a gene: 4. The CDR3 spans 14 residues. Germline V lookup: CDR1 SGHVS, CDR2 FQNEAQ. CDR3 sequence: CASSPSGGAHEQYF. CDR3 DNA: TGTGCCAGCAGCCCTAGCGGGGGGGCCCACGAGCAGTACTTC.

The chain combines TRBV9 with TRBJ2-7; 11 bases are a match to TRBD2. Germline CDR1 SGDLS, CDR2 YYNGEE. This CDR3 spans 14 amino acids. For the CDR3, the DNA is TGTGCAGACCGAGGGGGACTAGCGGTCCACGAGCAGTACTTC. It yields the protein CADRGGLAVHEQYF.